The rows below give T cell receptor beta chains drawn from one sample of a study of blood T cell repertoires in COVID-19. Clones were sequenced by immunoSEQ multiplex PCR, and TCRdb holds only the in-frame ones, with some missing. The data contain 190,000 or so clones, about 91% of them singletons. Source material: peripheral blood. Every receptor here comes from a woman aged 30 to 39 with acute or convalescent COVID-19. The CDR3 runs from the conserved cysteine through the conserved F or W. D genes are given only for firm matches. Some rows mark clone size as missing; the rest say once, few, many or name a class of expanded clone.

>TRBJ2-1|.|.|TRBV27
TGTGCCAGCAGCCTATCTCCGACTACGGGCGAGCAGTTCTTC
CASSLSPTTGEQFF
>TRBJ2-7|.|.|TRBV5-1
TGCGCCAGCAGCACCGGGACTGGCGAGCAGTACTTC
CASSTGTGEQYF
>TRBJ2-1|.|.|TRBV18
TGTGCCAGCTCACCAGAGCTACCCACGTCCTACAATGAGCAGTTCTTC
CASSPELPTSYNEQFF
>TRBJ1-3|.|TRBD1|TRBV2
TGTGCCAGCAGTGAGACAGGGGGAAACACCATATATTTT
CASSETGGNTIYF
>TRBJ2-7|.|.|TRBV10-2
TGCGCCACCTTAGCCGTTCGCGAGCAGTACTTC
CATLAVREQYF
>TRBJ1-1|.|TRBD1|TRBV7-8
TGTGCCAGCAGCTTACAGGGGGGCGTCACTGAAGCTTTCTTT
CASSLQGGVTEAFF
>TRBJ2-7|.|TRBD2|TRBV28
TGTGCCACCCTACTAGCGGGGGCCTTCTACGAGCAGTACTTC
CATLLAGAFYEQYF
>TRBJ1-2|.|.|TRBV6-2/TRBV6-3
TGTGCCAGCAGTTACTCAGCCGCCGCTTTCTATGGCTACACCTTC
CASSYSAAAFYGYTF
>TRBJ1-6|once|TRBD1|TRBV10-1
TGCGCCAGCAGTGAGTCAAGGGACAGGGGTTCACCCCTCCACTTT
CASSESRDRGSPLHF
>TRBJ2-1|.|.|TRBV7-8
TGTGCCAGCAGTCCAGGGTTTCATGAGCAGTTCTTC
CASSPGFHEQFF
>TRBJ1-6|.|.|TRBV21-1
TGTGCCAGCAGACTATACCGGGACAGGTCCAATTCACCCCTCCACTTT
CASRLYRDRSNSPLHF
>TRBJ2-3|.|TRBD2|TRBV11-3
TGTGCCAGCAGCTTAGGATCTAGCGGGAGACACACAGATACGCAGTATTTT
CASSLGSSGRHTDTQYF
>TRBJ2-7|.|TRBD1|TRBV25-1
TGTGCCAGCAGTGAATTCAAGGGACAGGGGACCTACGAGCAGTACTTC
CASSEFKGQGTYEQYF
>TRBJ2-1|.|.|TRBV19
TGTGCCAGTAGTATCCCCATGGGAGAGCAACAGTTCTTC
CASSIPMGEQQFF
>TRBJ2-1|few|.|TRBV13
TGTGCCAGCAGCTTCGGGACTTCCCGGGGCAATGAGCAGTTCTTC
CASSFGTSRGNEQFF
>TRBJ1-2|.|.|TRBV5-4
TGTGCCAGCAGCCGGAGGACCGTTTTAAACTATGGCTACACCTTC
CASSRRTVLNYGYTF
>TRBJ2-5|.|TRBD2|TRBV18
TGTGCCAGCTCACCACCGGGACTAGCGGAAGAGACCCAGTACTTC
CASSPPGLAEETQYF
>TRBJ2-5|.|.|TRBV6-5
TGTGCCAGCAAACAAATAGGGGCTTTGGGGGAGACCCAGTACTTC
CASKQIGALGETQYF
>TRBJ2-1|.|TRBD1|TRBV24-1
TGTGCCACCGGGACAGGGCCTGTTTACAATGAGCAGTTCTTC
CATGTGPVYNEQFF
>TRBJ1-4|.|TRBD1|TRBV28
TGTGCCAGCACCGGGAAGGGGGCAAGGGGTGAAAAACTGTTTTTT
CASTGKGARGEKLFF
>TRBJ1-1|few|TRBD1|TRBV19
TGTGCCAGTAGTATCCCCGAACAGGGGAGGTTTGAAGCTTTCTTT
CASSIPEQGRFEAFF
>TRBJ2-7|.|TRBD1|TRBV7-8
TGTGCCAGCAGCTTAGGGACAGGGGGCAGAGAGCAGTACTTC
CASSLGTGGREQYF
>TRBJ1-1|once|.|TRBV5-6
TGTGCCAGCAACCCCCCAGGGAATGAGAGAACTGAAGCTTTCTTT
CASNPPGNERTEAFF
>TRBJ2-5|.|.|TRBV2
TGTGCCAGCAAACAATTTATCGAGACCCAGTACTTC
CASKQFIETQYF
>TRBJ2-1|.|TRBD2|TRBV28
TGTGCCACACGGATCTTGGGTAGCGGGAGCTACAATGAGCAGTTCTTC
CATRILGSGSYNEQFF
>TRBJ1-2|.|TRBD1|TRBV5-1
TGCGCCAGCAGCTTGGGGACAGGGGGCCCGTACACCTTC
CASSLGTGGPYTF
>TRBJ1-5|.|.|TRBV4-1
TGCGCCAGCAGCCAAGATCAAAATGCCTGGCCGGGGGCCCAGCATTTT
CASSQDQNAWPGAQHF
>TRBJ2-7|.|TRBD2|TRBV18
TGTGCCAGCTCACCATTAGCGGGAGAACACGAGCAGTACTTC
CASSPLAGEHEQYF
>TRBJ2-3|.|.|TRBV28
TGTGCCACCAATAGCGCAAGGAGGGCCCGCACAGATACGCAGTATTTT
CATNSARRARTDTQYF
>TRBJ1-1|once|.|TRBV7-2
TGTGCCAGCAGTCTATCGGGGAACACTGAAGCTTTCTTT
CASSLSGNTEAFF
>TRBJ2-1|.|.|TRBV9
TGTGCCAGCAGCGTAGGGACTATCTACAATGAGCAGTTCTTC
CASSVGTIYNEQFF
>TRBJ2-5|.|.|TRBV5-1
TGCGCCAGCGGATGGGCAGGAGGACAAGAGACCCAGTACTTC
CASGWAGGQETQYF
>TRBJ1-5|.|TRBD1|TRBV4-1
TGCGCCAGCAGCCAAAGGGACAGGTATCAGCCCCAGCATTTT
CASSQRDRYQPQHF
>TRBJ1-2|.|.|TRBV18
TGTGCCAGCTCACCGGAGAGGGCGGGAGGCTACACCTTC
CASSPERAGGYTF
>TRBJ1-5|few|TRBD1|TRBV19
TGTGCCAGTAGGACAGGGGTACAGGGTCAGCCCCAGCATTTT
CASRTGVQGQPQHF
>TRBJ1-1|.|.|TRBV7-9
TGTGCCAGCAGCTTAAGACGGGTGAACACTGAAGCTTTCTTT
CASSLRRVNTEAFF
>TRBJ2-2|few|TRBD1|TRBV2
TGTGCCAGCAGGGGGACAGGGAACACCGGGGAGCTGTTTTTT
CASRGTGNTGELFF
>TRBJ1-1|.|.|TRBV2
TGTGCCAGCAGTGATAGGGGGGGGGTGTACACTGAAGCTTTCTTT
CASSDRGGVYTEAFF
>TRBJ1-1|.|.|TRBV30
TGTGCCTGGAGTGTACTCACAGTTATGAACACTGAAGCTTTCTTT
CAWSVLTVMNTEAFF
>TRBJ1-3|.|.|TRBV7-2
TGTGCCAGCAGCTTAGGGCACTCTGGAAACACCATATATTTT
CASSLGHSGNTIYF
>TRBJ2-6|.|TRBD1|TRBV28
TGTGCCAGCAGGACAGGGGGCGTGACTGGGGCCAACGTCCTGACTTTC
CASRTGGVTGANVLTF